The entry below gives a single TCR beta chain sequence along with its context. Across about two dozen US areas, participants ranged in age from about 18 to 90 years. Allocation to cohorts depended on clinical history reported by the participants. This record comes from a study of blood T cell repertoires in COVID-19. Study-level information: Researchers got acute and convalescent COVID-19 samples from the United States, Italy and Spain.

V shed 5 bases and J 8 bases; nucleotides not matched to a gene: 17. From germline, CDR1 is SGHTA and CDR2 FQGTGA. This CDR3 has 16 amino acids. Authors' methods: Estimated nucleated cell counts came from reference gene primer amplification. Assay: immunoSEQ multiplex PCR; the TCRdb copy retains only in-frame clones and omits some. That table is the source of V, J and clone size, and D and trimming were worked out from the DNA. Among 190,000 or so clones, 80% to 90% were seen once, and the ten largest hold roughly 8.1%. This chain uses TRBV7-3 with TRBJ1-2; 7 bases map to TRBD1. The receptor was derived from a woman under 30 who had recovered from COVID-19. Sequencing input: PBMCs or T cells enriched from blood (not recorded which). The CDR3 nucleotides read TGTGCCAGCAGCCCAGCTAATGGTGGGGACAGTCAAGGCTACACCTTC. Translated, it gives CASSPANGGDSQGYTF.